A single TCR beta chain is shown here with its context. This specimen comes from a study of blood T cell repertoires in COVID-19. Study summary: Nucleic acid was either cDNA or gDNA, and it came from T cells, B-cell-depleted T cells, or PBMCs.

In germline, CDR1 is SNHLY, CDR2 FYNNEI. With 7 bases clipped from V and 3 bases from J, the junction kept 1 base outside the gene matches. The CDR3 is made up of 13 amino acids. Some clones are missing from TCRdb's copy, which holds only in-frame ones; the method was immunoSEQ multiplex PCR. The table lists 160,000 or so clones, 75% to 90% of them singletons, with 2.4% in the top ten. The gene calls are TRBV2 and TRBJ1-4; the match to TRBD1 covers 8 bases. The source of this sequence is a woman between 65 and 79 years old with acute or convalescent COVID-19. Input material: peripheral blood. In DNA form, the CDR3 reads TGTGCCAGCAAGGGACAGGCTAATGAAAAACTGTTTTTT. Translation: CASKGQANEKLFF.